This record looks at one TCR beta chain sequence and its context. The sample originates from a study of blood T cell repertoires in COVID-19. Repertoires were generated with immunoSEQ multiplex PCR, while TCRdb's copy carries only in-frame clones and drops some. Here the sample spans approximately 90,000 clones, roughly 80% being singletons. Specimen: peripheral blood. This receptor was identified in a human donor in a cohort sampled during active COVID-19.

CDR3 protein: CASSQRTSGDYNEQFF. CDR3 DNA: TGTGCCAGCAGCCAACGGACTAGCGGAGACTACAATGAGCAGTTCTTC. The rearrangement joins TRBV4-2 to TRBJ2-1; 10 bases align to TRBD2. There are 16 residues in the CDR3. Looked up from germline, CDR1 is LGHNA and CDR2 is YNFKEQ. Germline trimming cut 2 bases from V and 3 bases from J; bases unmatched to any gene: 4.